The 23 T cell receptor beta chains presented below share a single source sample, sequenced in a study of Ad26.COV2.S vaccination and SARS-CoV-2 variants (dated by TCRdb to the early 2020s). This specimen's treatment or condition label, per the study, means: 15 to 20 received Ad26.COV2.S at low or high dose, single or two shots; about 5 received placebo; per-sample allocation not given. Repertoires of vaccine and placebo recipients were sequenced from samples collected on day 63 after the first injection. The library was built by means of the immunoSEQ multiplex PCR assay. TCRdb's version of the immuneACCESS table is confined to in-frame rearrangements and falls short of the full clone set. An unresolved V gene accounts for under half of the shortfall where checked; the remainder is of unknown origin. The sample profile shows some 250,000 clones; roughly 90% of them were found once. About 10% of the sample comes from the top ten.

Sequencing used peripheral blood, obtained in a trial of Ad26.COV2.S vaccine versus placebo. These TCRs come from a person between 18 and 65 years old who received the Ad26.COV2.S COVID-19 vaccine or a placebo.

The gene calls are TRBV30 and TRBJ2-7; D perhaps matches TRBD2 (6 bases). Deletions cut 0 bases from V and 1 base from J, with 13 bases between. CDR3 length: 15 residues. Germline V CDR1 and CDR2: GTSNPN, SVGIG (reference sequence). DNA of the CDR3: TGTGCCTGGAGTGTATTGGGCGGGAATTCCTACGAGCAGTACTTC. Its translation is CAWSVLGGNSYEQYF.

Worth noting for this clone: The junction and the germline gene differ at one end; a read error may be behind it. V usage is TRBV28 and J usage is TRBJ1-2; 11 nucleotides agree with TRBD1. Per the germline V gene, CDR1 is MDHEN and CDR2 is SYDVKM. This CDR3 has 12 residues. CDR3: CASSLGTGGGSF. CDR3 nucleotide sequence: TGTGCCAGCAGTTTGGGGACAGGGGGGGGCTCCTTC.

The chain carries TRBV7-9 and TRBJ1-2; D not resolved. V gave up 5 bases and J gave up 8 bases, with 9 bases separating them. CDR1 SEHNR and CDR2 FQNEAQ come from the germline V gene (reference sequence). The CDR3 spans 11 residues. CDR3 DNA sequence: TGTGCCAGCAGCGGCCTGCGGGGCTACACCTTC. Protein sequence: CASSGLRGYTF.

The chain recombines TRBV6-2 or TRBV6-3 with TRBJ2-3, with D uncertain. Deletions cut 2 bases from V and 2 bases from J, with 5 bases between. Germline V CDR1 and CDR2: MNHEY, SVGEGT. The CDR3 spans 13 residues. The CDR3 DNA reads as TGTGCCAGCAGTTACGGATACACAGATACGCAGTATTTT. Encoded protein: CASSYGYTDTQYF.

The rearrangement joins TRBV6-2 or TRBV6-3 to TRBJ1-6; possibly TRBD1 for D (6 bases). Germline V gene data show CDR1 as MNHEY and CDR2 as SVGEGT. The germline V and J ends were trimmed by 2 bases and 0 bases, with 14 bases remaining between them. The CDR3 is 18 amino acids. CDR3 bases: TGTGCCAGCAGTTACGTCCTAGGACAGCTCTCCTATAATTCACCCCTCCACTTT. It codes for CASSYVLGQLSYNSPLHF.

The CDR3 nucleotides are TGCGCCAGCAGCCAAGCCCGTGGGTACTCCTACGAGCAGTACTTC. It yields the protein CASSQARGYSYEQYF. The chain links TRBV4-3 to TRBJ2-7; D is unclear. Trimming left V 1 base short and J 0 bases short, with 10 bases between. This CDR3 is 15 amino acids long. Germline assignment: CDR1 LGHNA and CDR2 YSLEER.

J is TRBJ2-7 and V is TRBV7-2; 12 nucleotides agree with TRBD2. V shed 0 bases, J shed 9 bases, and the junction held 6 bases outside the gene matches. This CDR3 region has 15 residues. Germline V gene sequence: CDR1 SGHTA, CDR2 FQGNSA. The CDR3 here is CASSLATSGSMVQYF. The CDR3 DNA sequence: TGTGCCAGCAGCTTAGCGACTAGCGGGAGTATGGTGCAGTACTTC.

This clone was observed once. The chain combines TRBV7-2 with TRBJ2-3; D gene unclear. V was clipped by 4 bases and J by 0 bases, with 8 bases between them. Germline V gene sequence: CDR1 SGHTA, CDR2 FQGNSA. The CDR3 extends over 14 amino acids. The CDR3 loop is CASSSYLSTDTQYF. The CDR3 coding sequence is TGTGCCAGCAGCTCCTATTTAAGCACAGATACGCAGTATTTT.

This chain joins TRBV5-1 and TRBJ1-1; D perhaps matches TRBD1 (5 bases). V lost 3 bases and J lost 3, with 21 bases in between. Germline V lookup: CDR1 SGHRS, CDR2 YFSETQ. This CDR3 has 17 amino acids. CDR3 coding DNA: TGCGCCAGCAGCTCGGGACGTCGAGAAGGGTCAGACACTGAAGCTTTCTTT. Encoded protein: CASSSGRREGSDTEAFF.

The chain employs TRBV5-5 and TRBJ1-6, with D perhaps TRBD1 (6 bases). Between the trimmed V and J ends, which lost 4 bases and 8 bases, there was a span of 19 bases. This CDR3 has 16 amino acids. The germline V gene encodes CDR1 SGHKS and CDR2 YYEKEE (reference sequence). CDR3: CASSAGPGALHSPLHF. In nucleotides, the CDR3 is TGTGCCAGCAGCGCCGGGCCAGGGGCACTCCATTCACCCCTCCACTTT.

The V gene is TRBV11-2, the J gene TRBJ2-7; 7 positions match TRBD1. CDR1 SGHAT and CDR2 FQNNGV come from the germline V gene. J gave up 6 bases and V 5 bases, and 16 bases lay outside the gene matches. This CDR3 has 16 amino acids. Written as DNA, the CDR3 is TGTGCCAGCAGCCACAGGGTCCGGGACAGAGGCTCCGAGCAGTACTTC. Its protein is CASSHRVRDRGSEQYF.

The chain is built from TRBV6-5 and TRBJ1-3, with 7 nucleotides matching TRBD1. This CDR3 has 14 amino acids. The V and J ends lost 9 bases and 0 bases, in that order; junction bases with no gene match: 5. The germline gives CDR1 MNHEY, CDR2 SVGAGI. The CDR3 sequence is CASLPGGSGNTIYF. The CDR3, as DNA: TGTGCCAGTTTACCAGGGGGCTCTGGAAACACCATATATTTT.

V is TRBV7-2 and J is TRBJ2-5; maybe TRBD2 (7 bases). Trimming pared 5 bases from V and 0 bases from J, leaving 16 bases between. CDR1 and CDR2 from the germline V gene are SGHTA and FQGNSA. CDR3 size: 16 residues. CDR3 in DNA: TGTGCCAGCAGCCGCGTGGGGGGGCCGTACCAAGAGACCCAGTACTTC. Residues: CASSRVGGPYQETQYF.

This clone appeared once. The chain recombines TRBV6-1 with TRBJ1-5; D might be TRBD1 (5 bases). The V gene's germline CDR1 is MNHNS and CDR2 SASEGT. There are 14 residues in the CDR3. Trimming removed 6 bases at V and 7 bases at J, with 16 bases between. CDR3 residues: CASSPSGPQQPQHF. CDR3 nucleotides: TGTGCCAGCAGCCCGTCGGGGCCCCAACAGCCCCAGCATTTT.

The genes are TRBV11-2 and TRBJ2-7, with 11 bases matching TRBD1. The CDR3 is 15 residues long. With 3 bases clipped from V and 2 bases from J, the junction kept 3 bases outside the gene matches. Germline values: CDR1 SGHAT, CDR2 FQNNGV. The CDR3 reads CASSFGQGAAYEQYF. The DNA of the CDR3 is TGTGCCAGCAGCTTCGGACAGGGGGCAGCCTACGAGCAGTACTTC.

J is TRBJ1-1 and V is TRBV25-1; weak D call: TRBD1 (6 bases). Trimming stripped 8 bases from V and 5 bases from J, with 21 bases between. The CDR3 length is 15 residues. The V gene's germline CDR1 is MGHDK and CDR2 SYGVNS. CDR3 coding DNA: TGTGCCAGCTTAGACGACAGGCCTCCGGGGACTGAAGCTTTCTTT. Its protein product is CASLDDRPPGTEAFF.

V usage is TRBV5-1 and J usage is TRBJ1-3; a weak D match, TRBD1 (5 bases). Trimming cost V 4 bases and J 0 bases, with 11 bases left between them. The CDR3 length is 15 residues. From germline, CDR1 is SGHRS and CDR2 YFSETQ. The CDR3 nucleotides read TGCGCCAGCAGCCGCGACAGCATCTCTGGAAACACCATATATTTT. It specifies CASSRDSISGNTIYF. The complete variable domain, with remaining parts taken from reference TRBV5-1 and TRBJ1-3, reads KAGVTQTPRYLIKTRGQQVTLSCSPISGHRSVSWYQQTPGQGLQFLFEYFSETQRNKGNFPGRFSGRQFSNSRSEMNVSTLELGDSALYLCASSRDSISGNTIYFGEGSWLTVV.

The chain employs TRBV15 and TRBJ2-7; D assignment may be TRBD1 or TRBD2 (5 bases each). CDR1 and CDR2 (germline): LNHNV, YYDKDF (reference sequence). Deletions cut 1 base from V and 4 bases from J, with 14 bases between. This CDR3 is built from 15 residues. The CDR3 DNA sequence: TGTGCCACCAGCAGAGTGAGGGTTCAGGGTTACGAGCAGTACTTC. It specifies CATSRVRVQGYEQYF. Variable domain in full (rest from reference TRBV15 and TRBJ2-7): DAMVIQNPRYQVTQFGKPVTLSCSQTLNHNVMYWYQQKSSQAPKLLFHYYDKDFNNEADTPDNFQSRRPNTSFCFLDIRSPGLGDTAMYLCATSRVRVQGYEQYFGPGTRLTVT.

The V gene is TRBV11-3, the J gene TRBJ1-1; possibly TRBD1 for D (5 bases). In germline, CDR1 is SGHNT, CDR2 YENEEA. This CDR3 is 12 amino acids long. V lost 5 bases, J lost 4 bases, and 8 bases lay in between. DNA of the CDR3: TGTGCCAGCAGCGGGGGTTCCACTGAAGCTTTCTTT. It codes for CASSGGSTEAFF.

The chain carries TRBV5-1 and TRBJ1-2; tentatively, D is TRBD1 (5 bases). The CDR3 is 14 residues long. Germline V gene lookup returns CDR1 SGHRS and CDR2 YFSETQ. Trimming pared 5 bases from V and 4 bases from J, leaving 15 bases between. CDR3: CASSVDGRGYGYTF. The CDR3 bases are TGCGCCAGCAGTGTAGACGGGAGGGGCTATGGCTACACCTTC.

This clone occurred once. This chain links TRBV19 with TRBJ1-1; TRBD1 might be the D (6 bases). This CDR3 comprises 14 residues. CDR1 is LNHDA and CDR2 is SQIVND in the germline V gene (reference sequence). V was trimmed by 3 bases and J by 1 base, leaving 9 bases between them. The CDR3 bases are TGTGCCAGTAGTATCGGCAGGGGGAACACTGAAGCTTTCTTT. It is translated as CASSIGRGNTEAFF.

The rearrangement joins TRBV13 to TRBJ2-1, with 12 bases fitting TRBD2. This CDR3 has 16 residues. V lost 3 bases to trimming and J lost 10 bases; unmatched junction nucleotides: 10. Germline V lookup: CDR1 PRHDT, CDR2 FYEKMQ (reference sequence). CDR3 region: CASSLYASGGAREQFF. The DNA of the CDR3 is TGTGCCAGCAGCTTGTACGCTAGCGGGGGGGCCAGGGAGCAGTTCTTC.

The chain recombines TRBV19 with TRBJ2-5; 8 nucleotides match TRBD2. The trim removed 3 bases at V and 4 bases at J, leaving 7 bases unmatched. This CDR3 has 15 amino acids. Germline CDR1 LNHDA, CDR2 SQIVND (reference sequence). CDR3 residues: CASSILRGGRETQYF. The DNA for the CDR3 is TGTGCCAGTAGTATCCTCCGGGGGGGGCGAGAGACCCAGTACTTC.